This entry describes one TCR beta chain. This entry belongs to a study of blood T cell repertoires in COVID-19. The protocol was immunoSEQ multiplex PCR, while the TCRdb copy is restricted to in-frame clones and leaves out a portion. The sample contains approximately 140,000 clones, around 89% of which appear only once. V dropped 2 bases and J dropped 0 bases, with 9 bases sitting between them. The CDR3 consists of 15 residues. CDR1 is MNHNY, CDR2 SVGAGI, per germline (reference sequence). Specimen: peripheral blood. The chain has TRBV6-6 and TRBJ2-3; a possible D gene is TRBD2 (6 bases). The sequence came from a man aged 50 or older with active or convalescent COVID-19. CDR3 protein: CASSYAGTSTDTQYF. The CDR3 nucleotides are TGTGCCAGCAGTTACGCCGGGACTAGCACAGATACGCAGTATTTT.